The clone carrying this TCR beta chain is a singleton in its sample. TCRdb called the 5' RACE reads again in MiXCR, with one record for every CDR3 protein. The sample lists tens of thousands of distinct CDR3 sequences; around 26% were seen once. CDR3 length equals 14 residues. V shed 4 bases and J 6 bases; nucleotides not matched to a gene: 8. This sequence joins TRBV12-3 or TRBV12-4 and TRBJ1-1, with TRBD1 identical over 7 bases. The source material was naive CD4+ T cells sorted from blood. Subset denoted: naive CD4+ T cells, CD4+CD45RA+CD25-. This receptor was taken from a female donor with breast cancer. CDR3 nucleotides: TGTGCCAGCAGTTACAGGGGTATCGGCGCTGAAGCTTTCTTT. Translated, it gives CASSYRGIGAEAFF.